Below are 5 T cell receptor beta chains sequenced from a single sample in a study of blood T cell repertoires in COVID-19. The data were produced by immunoSEQ multiplex PCR, yet TCRdb's version contains in-frame clones alone and is incomplete. The data show about 280,000 clones, about 91% seen once. Input material: PBMCs or T cells enriched from blood (not recorded which). The receptor source for this set is a man aged 35-49 years who had been exposed to COVID-19.

The chain couples TRBV12-5 to TRBJ2-1, with TRBD1 as a possible D gene (5 bases). The V end was cut by 1 base, the J end by 1 base, with 20 bases between. This CDR3 comprises 19 residues. Looked up from germline, CDR1 is LGHNT and CDR2 is FRNRAP. CDR3 amino acids: CASGLALWTPRQSYNEQFF. DNA for the CDR3: TGTGCTAGTGGTTTGGCTCTCTGGACACCCCGCCAGTCCTACAATGAGCAGTTCTTC.

J is TRBJ2-7 and V is TRBV5-1; 8 bases map to TRBD1. The CDR3 runs 13 residues. V lost 3 bases to trimming and J lost 5 bases; unmatched junction nucleotides: 4. The germline V gene has CDR1 SGHRS and CDR2 YFSETQ. CDR3 region: CASSYRTGNEQYF. CDR3 nucleotide sequence: TGCGCCAGCAGCTACCGGACAGGGAACGAGCAGTACTTC.

This rearrangement joins TRBV28 to TRBJ2-1, with a weak D call TRBD2 (7 bases). The CDR3 is 12 amino acids. V was shortened by 5 bases and J by 8 bases, with 10 bases between the two germline ends. Germline lookup yields CDR1 MDHEN and CDR2 SYDVKM. The chain's CDR3 is CASSGGGDEQFF. The CDR3 DNA reads TGTGCCAGCAGTGGGGGGGGCGATGAGCAGTTCTTC. The whole variable domain, filled in from reference TRBV28 and TRBJ2-1, reads DVKVTQSSRYLVKRTGEKVFLECVQDMDHENMFWYRQDPGLGLRLIYFSYDVKMKEKGDIPEGYSVSREKKERFSLILESASTNQTSMYLCASSGGGDEQFFGPGTRLTVL.

This clone was picked up one time. The rearrangement joins TRBV18 to TRBJ1-2, with a possible D match to TRBD1 (5 bases). Germline CDR1 KGHSH, CDR2 LQKENI. Trimming shortened V by 2 bases and J by 4 bases, and 8 bases separated the two germline ends. This CDR3 is 13 amino acids long. CDR3 sequence reads: CASSPSGAYGYTF. Here the CDR3 DNA reads TGTGCCAGCTCACCAAGCGGGGCCTATGGCTACACCTTC.

The chain links TRBV7-2 to TRBJ2-3, with TRBD2 matching over 15 bases. The CDR3 consists of 16 residues. Germline CDR1 is SGHTA and CDR2 is FQGNSA. The J segment lost 4 bases and the V segment lost 6 bases, leaving 5 bases of the junction unmatched. The CDR3 region is CASSWGLAGGADTQYF. As DNA, the CDR3 is TGTGCCAGCAGTTGGGGACTAGCGGGAGGCGCAGATACGCAGTATTTT.